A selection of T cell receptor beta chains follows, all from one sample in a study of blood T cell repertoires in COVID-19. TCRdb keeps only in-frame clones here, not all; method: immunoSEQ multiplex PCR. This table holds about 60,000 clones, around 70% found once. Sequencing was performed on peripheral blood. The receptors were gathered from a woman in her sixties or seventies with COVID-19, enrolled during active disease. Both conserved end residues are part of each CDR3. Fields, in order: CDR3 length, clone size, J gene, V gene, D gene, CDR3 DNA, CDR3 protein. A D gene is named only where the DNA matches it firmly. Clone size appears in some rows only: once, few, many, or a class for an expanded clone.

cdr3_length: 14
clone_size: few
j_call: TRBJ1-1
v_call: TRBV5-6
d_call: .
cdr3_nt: TGTGCCAGCAGTTCAGCAGGGTTACGCACTGAAGCTTTCTTT
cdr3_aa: CASSSAGLRTEAFF

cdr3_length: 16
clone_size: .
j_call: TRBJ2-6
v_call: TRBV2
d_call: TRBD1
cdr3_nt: TGTGCCAGCAGTGAATGGACAGGGGCTGGGGCCAACGTCCTGACTTTC
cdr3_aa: CASSEWTGAGANVLTF

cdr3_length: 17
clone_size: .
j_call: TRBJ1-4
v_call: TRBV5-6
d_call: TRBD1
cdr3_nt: TGTGCCAGCAGCTTGGCGGGACAGGGATCAGTGGGTGAAAAACTGTTTTTT
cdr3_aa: CASSLAGQGSVGEKLFF

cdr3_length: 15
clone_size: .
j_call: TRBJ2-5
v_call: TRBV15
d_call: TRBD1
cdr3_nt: TGTGCCACCAGCAGAGAGTTAGGGGGCGCGGAGACCCAGTACTTC
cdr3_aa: CATSRELGGAETQYF

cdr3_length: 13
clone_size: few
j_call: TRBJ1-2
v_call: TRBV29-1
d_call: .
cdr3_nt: TGCAGCGTTGGTCCCGGTGGGGGGTATGGCTACACCTTC
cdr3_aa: CSVGPGGGYGYTF

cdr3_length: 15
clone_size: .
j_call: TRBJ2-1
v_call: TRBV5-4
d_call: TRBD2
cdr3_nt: TGTGCCAGCAGCGCGACTAGCGGGTCCTACAATGAGCAGTTCTTC
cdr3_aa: CASSATSGSYNEQFF

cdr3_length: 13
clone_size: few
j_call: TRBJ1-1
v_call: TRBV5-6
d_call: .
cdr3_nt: TGTGCCAGCAGCCTACAGGGGAACACTGAAGCTTTCTTT
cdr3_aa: CASSLQGNTEAFF

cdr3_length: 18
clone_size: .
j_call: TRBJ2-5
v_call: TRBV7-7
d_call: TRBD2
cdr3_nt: TGTGCCAGCAGCTCGGGACTAGCGGGGGGGCCGGGTCAAGAGACCCAGTACTTC
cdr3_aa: CASSSGLAGGPGQETQYF

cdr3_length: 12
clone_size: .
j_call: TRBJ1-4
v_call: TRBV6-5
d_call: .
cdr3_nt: TGTGCCACGTCCAGGACTAATGAAAAACTGTTTTTT
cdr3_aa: CATSRTNEKLFF

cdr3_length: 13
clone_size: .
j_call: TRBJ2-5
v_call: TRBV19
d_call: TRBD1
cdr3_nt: TGTGCCAGTACGACAGGGTATTCCGGGACCCAGTACTTC
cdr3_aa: CASTTGYSGTQYF

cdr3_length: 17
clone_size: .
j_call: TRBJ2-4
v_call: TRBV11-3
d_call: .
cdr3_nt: TGTGCCAGCAGCCCCGCAGGGTTTTTGGCGGAAGAAAACATTCAGTACTTC
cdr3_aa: CASSPAGFLAEENIQYF

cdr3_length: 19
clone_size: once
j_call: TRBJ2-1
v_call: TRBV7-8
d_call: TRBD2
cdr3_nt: TGTGCCAGCAGCTCCTACCTACCGACTAGCGGGGGGGCCGCGAATGAGCAGTTCTTC
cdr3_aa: CASSSYLPTSGGAANEQFF

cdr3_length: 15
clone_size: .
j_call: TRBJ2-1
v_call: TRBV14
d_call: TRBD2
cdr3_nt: TGTGCCAGCAGCATTCCCCTGGGAGGGGCCAATGAGCAGTTCTTC
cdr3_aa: CASSIPLGGANEQFF

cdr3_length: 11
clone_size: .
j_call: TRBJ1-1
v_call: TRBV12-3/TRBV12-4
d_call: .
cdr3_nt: TGTGCCAGCAGTTTACTGGCAAAGTCTTTCTTT
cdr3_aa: CASSLLAKSFF

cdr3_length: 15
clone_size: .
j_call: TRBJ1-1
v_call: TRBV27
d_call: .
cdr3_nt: TGTGCCAGCAATGATTACAGGGCGGGAGGCACTGAAGCTTTCTTT
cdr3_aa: CASNDYRAGGTEAFF

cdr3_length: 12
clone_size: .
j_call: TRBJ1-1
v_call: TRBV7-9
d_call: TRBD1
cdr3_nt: TGTGCCAGCACCCAGGGGGACACTGAAGCTTTCTTT
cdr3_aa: CASTQGDTEAFF

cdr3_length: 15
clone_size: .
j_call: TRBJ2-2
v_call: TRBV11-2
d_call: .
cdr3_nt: TGTGCCAGCAGCTTAGGTTACAGGGAAACCGGGGAGCTGTTTTTT
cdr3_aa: CASSLGYRETGELFF

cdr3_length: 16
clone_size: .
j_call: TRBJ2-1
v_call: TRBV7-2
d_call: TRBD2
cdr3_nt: TGTGCCAGCAGCCTAGAAGCTAGCGGATCCTACAATGAGCAGTTCTTC
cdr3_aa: CASSLEASGSYNEQFF

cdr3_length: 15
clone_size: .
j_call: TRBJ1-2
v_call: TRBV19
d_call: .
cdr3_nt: TGTGCCAGTAGGCGAACCGGCGGCAACCCAGGGGGCTACACCTTC
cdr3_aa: CASRRTGGNPGGYTF

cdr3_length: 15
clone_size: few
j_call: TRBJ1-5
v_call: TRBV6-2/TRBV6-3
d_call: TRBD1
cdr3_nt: TGTGCCAGCAGTTACCGGGACAGTTCCAATCAGCCCCAGCATTTT
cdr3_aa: CASSYRDSSNQPQHF

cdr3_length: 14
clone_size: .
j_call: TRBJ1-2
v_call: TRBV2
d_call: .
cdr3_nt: TGTGCCAGCAGTGAAATTGGGGCGGACTATGGCTACACCTTC
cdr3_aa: CASSEIGADYGYTF

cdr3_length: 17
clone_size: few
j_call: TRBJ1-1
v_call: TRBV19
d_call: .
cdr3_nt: TGTGCCAGTAGTGGACTAGGGGGTTGGTCGGCGGACACTGAAGCTTTCTTT
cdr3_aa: CASSGLGGWSADTEAFF

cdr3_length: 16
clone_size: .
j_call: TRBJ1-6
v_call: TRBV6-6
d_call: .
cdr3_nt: TGTGCCAGCAGTTACAACAGGGCCTCCTATAATTCACCCCTCCACTTT
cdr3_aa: CASSYNRASYNSPLHF

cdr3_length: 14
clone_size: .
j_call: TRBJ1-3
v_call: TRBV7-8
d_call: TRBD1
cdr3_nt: TGTGCCAGCAGCGCAGGGGGCTCTGGAAACACCATATATTTT
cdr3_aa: CASSAGGSGNTIYF

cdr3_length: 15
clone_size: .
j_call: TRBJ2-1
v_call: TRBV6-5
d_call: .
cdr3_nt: TGTGCCAGCAGTCCCAAGAGAGCCTTTTACAATGAGCAGTTCTTC
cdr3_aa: CASSPKRAFYNEQFF

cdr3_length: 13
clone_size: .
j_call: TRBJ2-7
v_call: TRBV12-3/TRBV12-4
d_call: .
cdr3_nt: TGTGCCAGCAGTTATGCGTTCCGCTACGAGCAGTACTTC
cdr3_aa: CASSYAFRYEQYF

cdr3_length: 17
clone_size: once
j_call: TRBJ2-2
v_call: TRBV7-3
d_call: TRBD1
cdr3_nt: TGTGCCAGCAGCTTTTCAGGGGGCCCGGGGAGCACCGGGGAGCTGTTTTTT
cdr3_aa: CASSFSGGPGSTGELFF

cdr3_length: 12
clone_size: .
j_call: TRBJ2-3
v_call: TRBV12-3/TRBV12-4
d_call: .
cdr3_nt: TGTGCCAGCAGCCAAGACTGGGATACGCAGTATTTT
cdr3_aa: CASSQDWDTQYF

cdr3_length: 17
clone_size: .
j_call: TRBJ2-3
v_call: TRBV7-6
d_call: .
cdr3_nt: TGTGCCAGCAGCTTGGGCCCCGTGGGGGGTAGCACAGATACGCAGTATTTT
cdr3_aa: CASSLGPVGGSTDTQYF

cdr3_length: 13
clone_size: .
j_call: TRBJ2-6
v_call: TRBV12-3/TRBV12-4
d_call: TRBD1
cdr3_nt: TGTGCCAGCAGTCTCGGACAGGGACGCGTCCTGACTTTC
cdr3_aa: CASSLGQGRVLTF

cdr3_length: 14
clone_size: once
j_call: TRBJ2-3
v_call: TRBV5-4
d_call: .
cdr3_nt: TGTGCCAGCAGCTTGGACAGGGGCACAGATACGCAGTATTTT
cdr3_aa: CASSLDRGTDTQYF

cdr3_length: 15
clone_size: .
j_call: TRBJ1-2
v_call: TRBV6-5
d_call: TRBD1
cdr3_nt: TGTGCCAGCAGTTCCAATCCGGGACAGGGCTTTGGCTACACCTTC
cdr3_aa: CASSSNPGQGFGYTF

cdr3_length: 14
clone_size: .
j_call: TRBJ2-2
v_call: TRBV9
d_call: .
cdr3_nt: TGTGCCAGCAGCGTAGCAGGGGTGGGCGGGGAGCTGTTTTTT
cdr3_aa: CASSVAGVGGELFF

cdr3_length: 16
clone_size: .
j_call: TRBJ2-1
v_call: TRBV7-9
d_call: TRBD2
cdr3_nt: TGTGCCAGCAGCTCTCCGAACGGCGGGAGTCGGGATGAGCAGTTCTTC
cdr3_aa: CASSSPNGGSRDEQFF

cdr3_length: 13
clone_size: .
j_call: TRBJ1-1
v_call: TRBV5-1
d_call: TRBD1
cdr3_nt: TGCGCCAGCAGCTGGGACAGTAACACTGAAGCTTTCTTT
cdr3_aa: CASSWDSNTEAFF

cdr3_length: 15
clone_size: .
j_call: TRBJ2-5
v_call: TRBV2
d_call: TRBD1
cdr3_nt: TGTGCCAGCAGTCCAACAGGGGCGTGGGGGGAGACCCAGTACTTC
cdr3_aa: CASSPTGAWGETQYF

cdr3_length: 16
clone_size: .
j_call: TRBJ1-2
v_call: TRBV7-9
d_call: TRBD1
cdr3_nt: TGTGCCAGCACCTCCGTCGAGGGACAGGGGTTGAATGGCTACACCTTC
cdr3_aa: CASTSVEGQGLNGYTF

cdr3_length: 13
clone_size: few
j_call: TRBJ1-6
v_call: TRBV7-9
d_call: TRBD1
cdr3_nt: TGTGCCAGCAGCCCCGGACAGGGCGATCCCCTCCACTTT
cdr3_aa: CASSPGQGDPLHF

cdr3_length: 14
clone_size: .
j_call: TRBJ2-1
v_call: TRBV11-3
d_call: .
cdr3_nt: TGTGCCAGCAGCTCGGAGTCCTCCTACAATGAGCAGTTCTTC
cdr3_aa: CASSSESSYNEQFF

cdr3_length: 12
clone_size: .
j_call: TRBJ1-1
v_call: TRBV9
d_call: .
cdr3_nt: TGTGCCAGCAGCGTGTTGACTTCTGAAGCTTTCTTT
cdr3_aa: CASSVLTSEAFF

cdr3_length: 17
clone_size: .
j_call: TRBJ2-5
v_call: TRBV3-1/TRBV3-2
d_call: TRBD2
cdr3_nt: TGTGCCAGCAGCGAGACCGTCGGACTAGCGGGGGGTAGGGCCCAGTACTTC
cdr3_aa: CASSETVGLAGGRAQYF

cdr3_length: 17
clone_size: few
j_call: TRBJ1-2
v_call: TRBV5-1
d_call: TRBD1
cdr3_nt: TGCGCCAGCAGCTCCCCGGGACAGGGAGGTCGGGGCTATGGCTACACCTTC
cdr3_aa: CASSSPGQGGRGYGYTF

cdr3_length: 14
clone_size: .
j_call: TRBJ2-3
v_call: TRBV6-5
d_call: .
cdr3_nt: TGTGCCAGCAGTATACAGGGAAGCACAGATACGCAGTATTTT
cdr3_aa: CASSIQGSTDTQYF

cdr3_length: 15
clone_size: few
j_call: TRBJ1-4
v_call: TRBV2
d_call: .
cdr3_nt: TGTGCCAGCAGTGAGGATGGAGGGGTTGAGGAAAAACTGTTTTTT
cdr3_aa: CASSEDGGVEEKLFF

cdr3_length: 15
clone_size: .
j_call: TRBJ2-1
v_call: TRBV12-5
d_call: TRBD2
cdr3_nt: TGTGCTAGTGGCCCCAGCGGGGGGGCCGGCAATGAGCAGTTCTTC
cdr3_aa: CASGPSGGAGNEQFF

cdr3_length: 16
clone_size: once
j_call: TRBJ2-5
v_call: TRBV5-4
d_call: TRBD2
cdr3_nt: TGTGCCAGCAGCTCCTGGGGACTAGATTTGCAAGAGACCCAGTACTTC
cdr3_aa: CASSSWGLDLQETQYF

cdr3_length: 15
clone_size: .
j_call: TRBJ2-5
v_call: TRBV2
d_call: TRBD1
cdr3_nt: TGTGCCAGCAGTACAGGGGAAGGGGCCGGGGCGACCCAGTACTTC
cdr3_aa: CASSTGEGAGATQYF

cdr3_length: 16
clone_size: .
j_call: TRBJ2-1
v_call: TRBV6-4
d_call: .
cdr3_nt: TGTGCCAGCAGTGAATCAGGGTTCAGCTCCTACAATGAGCAGTTCTTC
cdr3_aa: CASSESGFSSYNEQFF

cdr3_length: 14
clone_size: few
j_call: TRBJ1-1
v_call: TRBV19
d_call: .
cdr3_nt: TGTGCCAGTAGTATGAACAGAGTGAACACTGAAGCTTTCTTT
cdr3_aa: CASSMNRVNTEAFF

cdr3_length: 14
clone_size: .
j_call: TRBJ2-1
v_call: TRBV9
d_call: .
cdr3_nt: TGTGCCAGCAGCGTAGCTAGTACCCCAGCTGAGCAGTTCTTC
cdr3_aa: CASSVASTPAEQFF

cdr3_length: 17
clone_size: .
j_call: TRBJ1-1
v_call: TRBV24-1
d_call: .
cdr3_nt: TGTGCCACCACCACCCAGGGGATTCCGGATTGGAACACTGAAGCTTTCTTT
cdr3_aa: CATTTQGIPDWNTEAFF